This entry lists 6 T cell receptor beta chains sequenced from one sample in a study of CD8+ T cells in alopecia areata. Extracted RNA was reverse transcribed into cDNA, the sequencing template. The assay was immunoSEQ multiplex PCR, and TCRdb's table has in-frame clones only and misses some. The sample holds about 150,000 clones, roughly 44% seen once. The sequenced material came from CD4+ T cells sorted from blood. These TCRs come from a human donor with alopecia areata.

The chain combines TRBV27 with TRBJ2-5, with no clear D. The germline gives CDR1 MNHEY, CDR2 SMNVEV (reference sequence). The CDR3 is 17 amino acids. The V end was cut by 2 bases, the J end by 4 bases, with 20 bases between. CDR3 sequence: CASSLSIAWASPETQYF. CDR3 coding DNA: TGTGCCAGCAGTTTAAGTATTGCTTGGGCAAGTCCAGAGACCCAGTACTTC.

The chain couples TRBV18 to TRBJ1-1; 8 nucleotides align to TRBD1. CDR1 and CDR2 from the germline V gene are KGHSH and LQKENI. The CDR3 has 14 residues. Losses at the gene ends were 4 bases for V and 3 bases for J; bases not matched to a gene: 4. The CDR3: CASSQGQADTEAFF. DNA for the CDR3: TGTGCCAGCTCACAGGGACAGGCAGACACTGAAGCTTTCTTT.

This clone has only a few counts. The V and J genes are TRBV30 and TRBJ1-2; TRBD1 might be the D (6 bases). V dropped 0 bases and J dropped 4 bases, with 15 bases sitting between them. Germline-derived CDR1 and CDR2 are GTSNPN and SVGIG (reference sequence). This CDR3 spans 15 amino acids. CDR3 sequence reads: CAWSVHGDTRYGYTF. The CDR3, as DNA: TGTGCCTGGAGTGTACACGGGGACACTCGCTATGGCTACACCTTC. The variable domain in full, completed from reference TRBV30 and TRBJ1-2, reads SQTIHQWPATLVQPVGSPLSLECTVEGTSNPNLYWYRQAAGRGLQLLFYSVGIGQISSEVPQNLSASRPQDRQFILSSKKLLLSDSGFYLCAWSVHGDTRYGYTFGSGTRLTVV.

The chain is built from TRBV7-2 and TRBJ2-3; a weak D match, TRBD2 (6 bases). Trimming removed 5 bases at V and 8 bases at J, with 8 bases between. In germline, CDR1 is SGHTA, CDR2 FQGNSA. The CDR3 extends over 11 amino acids. CDR3 nucleotides: TGTGCCAGCAGCCGGGAGTCTACGCAGTATTTT. It codes for CASSRESTQYF.

The chain employs TRBV4-1 and TRBJ2-2, with D possibly being TRBD2 (5 bases). There are 12 residues in the CDR3. Germline V lookup: CDR1 MGHRA, CDR2 YSYEKL. Trimming took 3 bases from V and 11 from J, leaving 10 bases between them. CDR3 sequence (DNA): TGCGCCAGCAGCCATCCCCGGGGAGAGCTGTTTTTT. Translated, it gives CASSHPRGELFF.

This clone has just a few counts. This sequence joins TRBV7-6 and TRBJ2-1; D might be TRBD2 (6 bases). Between the trimmed V and J ends, which lost 7 bases and 7 bases, there was a span of 14 bases. This CDR3 has 13 residues. Germline V lookup: CDR1 SGHVS, CDR2 FNYEAQ. CDR3 in DNA: TGTGCCAGCACCTCTTGGAGGGAAAATGAGCAGTTCTTC. Translation gives CASTSWRENEQFF.